This TCR beta chain came from a study of early T cells in non-severe SARS-CoV-2 infection. Researchers attached unique molecular identifiers to individual cDNA molecules. MiXCR, applied by TCRdb to the 5' RACE reads, yields one record per CDR3 protein. Here the sample spans 68,000 or so distinct CDR3 sequences, about 12% being singletons. Sequencing was performed on whole blood. This clonotype originated in an adult who was a healthcare worker with PCR-confirmed SARS-CoV-2 infection or an uninfected control (not recorded which).

Here the CDR3 reads CASSLRDQTYEQYF. The CDR3 region has the DNA TGTGCCAGCAGCTTAAGAGACCAGACCTACGAGCAGTACTTC. The V and J genes are TRBV7-6 and TRBJ2-7; D not resolved. V was shortened by 2 bases and J by 2 bases, with 10 bases between the two germline ends. The V gene's germline CDR1 is SGHVS and CDR2 FNYEAQ. The CDR3 spans 14 residues.